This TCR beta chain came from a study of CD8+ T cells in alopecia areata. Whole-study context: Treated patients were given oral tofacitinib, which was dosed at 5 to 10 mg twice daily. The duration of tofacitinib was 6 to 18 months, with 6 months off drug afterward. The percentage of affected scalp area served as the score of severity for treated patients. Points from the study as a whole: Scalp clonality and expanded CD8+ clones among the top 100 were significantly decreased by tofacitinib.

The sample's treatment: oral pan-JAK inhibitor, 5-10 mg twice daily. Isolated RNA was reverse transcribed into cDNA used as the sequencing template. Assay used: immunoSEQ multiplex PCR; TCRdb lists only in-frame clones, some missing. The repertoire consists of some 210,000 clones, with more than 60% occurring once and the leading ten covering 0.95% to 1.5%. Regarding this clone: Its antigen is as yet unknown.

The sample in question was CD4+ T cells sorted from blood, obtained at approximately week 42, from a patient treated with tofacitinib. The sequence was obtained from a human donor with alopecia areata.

The CDR3 region is CASSTTSTLNTEAFF. The CDR3 DNA is TGTGCCAGCAGCACGACTTCGACCCTGAACACTGAAGCTTTCTTT. This chain links TRBV11-1 with TRBJ1-1; no firm D call. Germline CDR1 SGHAT, CDR2 FQDESV (reference sequence). Trimming took 5 bases from V and 0 from J, leaving 13 bases between them. The CDR3 is 15 residues long.